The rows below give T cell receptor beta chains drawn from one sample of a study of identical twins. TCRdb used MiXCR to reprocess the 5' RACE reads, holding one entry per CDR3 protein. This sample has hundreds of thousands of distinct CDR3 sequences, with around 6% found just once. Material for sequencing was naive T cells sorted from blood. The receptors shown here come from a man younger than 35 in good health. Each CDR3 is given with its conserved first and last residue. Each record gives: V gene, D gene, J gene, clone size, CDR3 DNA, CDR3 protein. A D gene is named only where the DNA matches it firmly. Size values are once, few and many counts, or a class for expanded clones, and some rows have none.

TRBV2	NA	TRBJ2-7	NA	TGTGCCAGCGGGTTAGGGGGAGTCTACGAGCAGTACTTC	CASGLGGVYEQYF
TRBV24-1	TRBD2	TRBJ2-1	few	TGTGCCACCAGTGGTTACGGGAGGGGGGGTCCTTACAATGAGCAGTTCTTC	CATSGYGRGGPYNEQFF
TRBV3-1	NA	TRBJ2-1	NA	TGTGCCAGCAGCCAAGATTTCAGCTCCTACAATGAGCAGTTCTTC	CASSQDFSSYNEQFF
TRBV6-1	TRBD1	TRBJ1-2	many	TGTGCCAGCAGAGGGGACAGGGGAACGGATTATGGCTACACCTTC	CASRGDRGTDYGYTF
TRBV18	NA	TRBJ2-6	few	TGTGCCAGCCCGAAGACGGATCGCACGTCAGGGGCCAACGTCCTGACTTTC	CASPKTDRTSGANVLTF
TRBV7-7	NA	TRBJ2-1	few	TGTGCCAGCAGCCAATCAGCCGCTACGAATGAGCAGTTCTTC	CASSQSAATNEQFF
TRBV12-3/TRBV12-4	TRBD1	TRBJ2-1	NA	TGTGCCAGCAGTGTGGACAGGGTTGTGTTGGGTGAGCAGTTCTTC	CASSVDRVVLGEQFF
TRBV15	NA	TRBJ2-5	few	TGTGCCACCAGCAGAGATCTGGGCATCCAAGAGACCCAGTACTTC	CATSRDLGIQETQYF
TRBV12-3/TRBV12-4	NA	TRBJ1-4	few	TGTGCCAGCAGTCCCATTACCTTGGCACCGACGAACAGGGAAAATGAAAAACTGTTTTTT	CASSPITLAPTNRENEKLFF
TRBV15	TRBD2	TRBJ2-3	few	TGTGCCACCAGCAGAGCGTTAGCACTAGCGGGAGGTGGGGGCACAGATACGCAGTATTTT	CATSRALALAGGGGTDTQYF
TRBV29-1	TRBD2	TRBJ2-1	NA	TGCAGCGTTGGTTTCGGGACTATTGACAATGAGCAGTTCTTC	CSVGFGTIDNEQFF
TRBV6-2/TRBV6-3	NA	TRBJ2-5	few	TGTGCCACCTCTTCAACAGAGCCAGCAGTAGAGACCCAGTACTTC	CATSSTEPAVETQYF
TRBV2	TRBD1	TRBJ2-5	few	TGTGCCAGCGGTTTTGGGGACAGGGGCCGTCGAGAGACCCAGTACTTC	CASGFGDRGRRETQYF
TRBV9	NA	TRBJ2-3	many	TGTGCCAGCAGCGGAGAATACACAGATACGCAGTATTTT	CASSGEYTDTQYF
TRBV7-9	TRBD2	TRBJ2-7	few	TGTGCCAGCAGCTCTCCGGGACGGGAGGACGAGCAGTACTTC	CASSSPGREDEQYF
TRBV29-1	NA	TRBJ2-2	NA	TGCAGCGTTAGACCTGGGGAGGACACCGGGGAGCTGTTTTTT	CSVRPGEDTGELFF
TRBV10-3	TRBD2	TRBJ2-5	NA	TGTGCCATCCGGGGGGTTCAAGAGACCCAGTACTTC	CAIRGVQETQYF
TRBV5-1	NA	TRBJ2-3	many	TGCGCCAGCAGCAACGGGGACTCGGGGGCGCAGTATTTT	CASSNGDSGAQYF
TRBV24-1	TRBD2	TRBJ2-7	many	TGTGCCACCAGTGATAGGACTAGCGGGAGCTACGAGCAGTACTTC	CATSDRTSGSYEQYF
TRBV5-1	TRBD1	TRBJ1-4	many	TGCGCCAGCAGGAAGACAGGGAAGGAAAAACTGTTTTTT	CASRKTGKEKLFF
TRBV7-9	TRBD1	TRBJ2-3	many	TGTGCCAGCAGCAGCTTACAGGGGGCGGCAGATACGCAGTATTTT	CASSSLQGAADTQYF
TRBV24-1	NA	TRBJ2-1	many	TGTGCCACCAGTGACCAGCAAAGATACAATGAGCAGTTCTTC	CATSDQQRYNEQFF
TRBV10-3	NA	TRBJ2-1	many	TGTGCCATCAGTGCGGGGAGAGCTGAGCAGTTCTTC	CAISAGRAEQFF
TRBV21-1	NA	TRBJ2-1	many	TGTGCCAGCAGACCGACAGCGTGGGCCTTC	CASRPTAWAF
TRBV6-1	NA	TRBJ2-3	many	TGTGCCAGCTCTCCGGGGCATACAGATACGCAGTATTTT	CASSPGHTDTQYF
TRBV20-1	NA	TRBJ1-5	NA	TGCAGTGCGCGGCGGAGGTTAGGGGACAATCAGCCCCAGCATTTT	CSARRRLGDNQPQHF
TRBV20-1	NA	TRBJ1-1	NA	TGCAGTGCTAGAGTCACAGGGCCCCTCGATGCTGAAGCTTTCTTT	CSARVTGPLDAEAFF
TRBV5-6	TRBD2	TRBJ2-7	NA	TGTGCCAGCAGCTTGAGGCGACTAGCGGGATTCGAGCAGTACTTC	CASSLRRLAGFEQYF